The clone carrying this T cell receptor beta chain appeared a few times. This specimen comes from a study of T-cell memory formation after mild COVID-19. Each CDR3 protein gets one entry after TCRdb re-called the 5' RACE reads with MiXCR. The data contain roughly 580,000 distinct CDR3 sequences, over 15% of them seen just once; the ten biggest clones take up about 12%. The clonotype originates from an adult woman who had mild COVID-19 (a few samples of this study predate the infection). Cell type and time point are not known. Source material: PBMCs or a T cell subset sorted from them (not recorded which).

The DNA of the CDR3 is TGTGCCAGCAGCAGGGGCCGACGGCCCAACGTCCTGACTTTC. Amino acids: CASSRGRRPNVLTF. V gene TRBV12-3 or TRBV12-4 combines with J gene TRBJ2-6; D might be TRBD1 (6 bases). This CDR3 has 14 residues. V lost 6 bases and J lost 8, with 14 bases in between.